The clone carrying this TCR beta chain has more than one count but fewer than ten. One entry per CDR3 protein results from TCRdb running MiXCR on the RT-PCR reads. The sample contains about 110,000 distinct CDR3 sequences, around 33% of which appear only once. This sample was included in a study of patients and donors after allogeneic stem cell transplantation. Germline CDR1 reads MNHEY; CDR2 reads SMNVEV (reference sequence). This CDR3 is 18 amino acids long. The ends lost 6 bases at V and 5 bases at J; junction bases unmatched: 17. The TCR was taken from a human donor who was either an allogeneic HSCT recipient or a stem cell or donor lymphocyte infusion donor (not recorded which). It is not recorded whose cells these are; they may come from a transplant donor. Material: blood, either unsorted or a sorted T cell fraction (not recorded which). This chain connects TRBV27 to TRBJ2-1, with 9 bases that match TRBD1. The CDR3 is CASRIQGARITGDNEQFF. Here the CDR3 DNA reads TGTGCCAGCAGGATACAGGGGGCAAGAATTACCGGGGACAATGAGCAGTTCTTC.